The present entry profiles one TCR beta chain with its context. What it recognizes is unknown. This specimen comes from a study of cytomegalovirus exposure and HLA in healthy donors. Study results and caveats: According to an earlier analysis, most TCR beta V segments yielded productive rearrangements about 87% or about 30% of the time. There were some V segments, including TRBV6-2 and TRBV6-3, excluded as indistinguishable.

Amplification used 60 Vbeta primers and 13 Jbeta primers. Using immunoSEQ multiplex PCR, the repertoire was profiled, and TCRdb retains in-frame clones only, with some absent. In the table there are around 120,000 clones, approximately 78% of which are singletons. The V end was cut by 5 bases, the J end by 4 bases, with 5 bases between. CDR1 SEHNR and CDR2 FQNEAQ come from the germline V gene (reference sequence). The CDR3 has 12 amino acids. What was sequenced was PBMCs. The clonotype originates from a human donor in good health. This chain links TRBV7-9 with TRBJ2-2; D remains ambiguous. CDR3 protein: CASSERTGELFF. CDR3 in DNA: TGTGCCAGCAGCGAGCGCACCGGGGAGCTGTTTTTT.